Included here is one TCR beta chain sequence, with context. The CDR3 is made up of 14 amino acids. Per the germline V gene, CDR1 is KGHSH and CDR2 is LQKENI. The V and J ends lost 3 bases and 5 bases respectively, with 13 bases between them. This specimen comes from a study of CD8 T cells in ankylosing spondylitis. TCRdb reprocessed the 5' RACE reads via MiXCR and lists one record per CDR3 protein. This sample has approximately 350,000 distinct CDR3 sequences; about 15% occur once, and the top ten carry approximately 0.99%. The material sequenced was blood, either unsorted or a sorted T cell fraction (not recorded which). The sequence derives from a male donor with ankylosing spondylitis or in good health (not recorded which). The rearrangement links TRBV18 to TRBJ2-5; D not resolved. The CDR3 DNA is TGTGCCAGCTCACCGGCGCAGCTCTCCGAGACCCAGTACTTC. Its translation: CASSPAQLSETQYF.